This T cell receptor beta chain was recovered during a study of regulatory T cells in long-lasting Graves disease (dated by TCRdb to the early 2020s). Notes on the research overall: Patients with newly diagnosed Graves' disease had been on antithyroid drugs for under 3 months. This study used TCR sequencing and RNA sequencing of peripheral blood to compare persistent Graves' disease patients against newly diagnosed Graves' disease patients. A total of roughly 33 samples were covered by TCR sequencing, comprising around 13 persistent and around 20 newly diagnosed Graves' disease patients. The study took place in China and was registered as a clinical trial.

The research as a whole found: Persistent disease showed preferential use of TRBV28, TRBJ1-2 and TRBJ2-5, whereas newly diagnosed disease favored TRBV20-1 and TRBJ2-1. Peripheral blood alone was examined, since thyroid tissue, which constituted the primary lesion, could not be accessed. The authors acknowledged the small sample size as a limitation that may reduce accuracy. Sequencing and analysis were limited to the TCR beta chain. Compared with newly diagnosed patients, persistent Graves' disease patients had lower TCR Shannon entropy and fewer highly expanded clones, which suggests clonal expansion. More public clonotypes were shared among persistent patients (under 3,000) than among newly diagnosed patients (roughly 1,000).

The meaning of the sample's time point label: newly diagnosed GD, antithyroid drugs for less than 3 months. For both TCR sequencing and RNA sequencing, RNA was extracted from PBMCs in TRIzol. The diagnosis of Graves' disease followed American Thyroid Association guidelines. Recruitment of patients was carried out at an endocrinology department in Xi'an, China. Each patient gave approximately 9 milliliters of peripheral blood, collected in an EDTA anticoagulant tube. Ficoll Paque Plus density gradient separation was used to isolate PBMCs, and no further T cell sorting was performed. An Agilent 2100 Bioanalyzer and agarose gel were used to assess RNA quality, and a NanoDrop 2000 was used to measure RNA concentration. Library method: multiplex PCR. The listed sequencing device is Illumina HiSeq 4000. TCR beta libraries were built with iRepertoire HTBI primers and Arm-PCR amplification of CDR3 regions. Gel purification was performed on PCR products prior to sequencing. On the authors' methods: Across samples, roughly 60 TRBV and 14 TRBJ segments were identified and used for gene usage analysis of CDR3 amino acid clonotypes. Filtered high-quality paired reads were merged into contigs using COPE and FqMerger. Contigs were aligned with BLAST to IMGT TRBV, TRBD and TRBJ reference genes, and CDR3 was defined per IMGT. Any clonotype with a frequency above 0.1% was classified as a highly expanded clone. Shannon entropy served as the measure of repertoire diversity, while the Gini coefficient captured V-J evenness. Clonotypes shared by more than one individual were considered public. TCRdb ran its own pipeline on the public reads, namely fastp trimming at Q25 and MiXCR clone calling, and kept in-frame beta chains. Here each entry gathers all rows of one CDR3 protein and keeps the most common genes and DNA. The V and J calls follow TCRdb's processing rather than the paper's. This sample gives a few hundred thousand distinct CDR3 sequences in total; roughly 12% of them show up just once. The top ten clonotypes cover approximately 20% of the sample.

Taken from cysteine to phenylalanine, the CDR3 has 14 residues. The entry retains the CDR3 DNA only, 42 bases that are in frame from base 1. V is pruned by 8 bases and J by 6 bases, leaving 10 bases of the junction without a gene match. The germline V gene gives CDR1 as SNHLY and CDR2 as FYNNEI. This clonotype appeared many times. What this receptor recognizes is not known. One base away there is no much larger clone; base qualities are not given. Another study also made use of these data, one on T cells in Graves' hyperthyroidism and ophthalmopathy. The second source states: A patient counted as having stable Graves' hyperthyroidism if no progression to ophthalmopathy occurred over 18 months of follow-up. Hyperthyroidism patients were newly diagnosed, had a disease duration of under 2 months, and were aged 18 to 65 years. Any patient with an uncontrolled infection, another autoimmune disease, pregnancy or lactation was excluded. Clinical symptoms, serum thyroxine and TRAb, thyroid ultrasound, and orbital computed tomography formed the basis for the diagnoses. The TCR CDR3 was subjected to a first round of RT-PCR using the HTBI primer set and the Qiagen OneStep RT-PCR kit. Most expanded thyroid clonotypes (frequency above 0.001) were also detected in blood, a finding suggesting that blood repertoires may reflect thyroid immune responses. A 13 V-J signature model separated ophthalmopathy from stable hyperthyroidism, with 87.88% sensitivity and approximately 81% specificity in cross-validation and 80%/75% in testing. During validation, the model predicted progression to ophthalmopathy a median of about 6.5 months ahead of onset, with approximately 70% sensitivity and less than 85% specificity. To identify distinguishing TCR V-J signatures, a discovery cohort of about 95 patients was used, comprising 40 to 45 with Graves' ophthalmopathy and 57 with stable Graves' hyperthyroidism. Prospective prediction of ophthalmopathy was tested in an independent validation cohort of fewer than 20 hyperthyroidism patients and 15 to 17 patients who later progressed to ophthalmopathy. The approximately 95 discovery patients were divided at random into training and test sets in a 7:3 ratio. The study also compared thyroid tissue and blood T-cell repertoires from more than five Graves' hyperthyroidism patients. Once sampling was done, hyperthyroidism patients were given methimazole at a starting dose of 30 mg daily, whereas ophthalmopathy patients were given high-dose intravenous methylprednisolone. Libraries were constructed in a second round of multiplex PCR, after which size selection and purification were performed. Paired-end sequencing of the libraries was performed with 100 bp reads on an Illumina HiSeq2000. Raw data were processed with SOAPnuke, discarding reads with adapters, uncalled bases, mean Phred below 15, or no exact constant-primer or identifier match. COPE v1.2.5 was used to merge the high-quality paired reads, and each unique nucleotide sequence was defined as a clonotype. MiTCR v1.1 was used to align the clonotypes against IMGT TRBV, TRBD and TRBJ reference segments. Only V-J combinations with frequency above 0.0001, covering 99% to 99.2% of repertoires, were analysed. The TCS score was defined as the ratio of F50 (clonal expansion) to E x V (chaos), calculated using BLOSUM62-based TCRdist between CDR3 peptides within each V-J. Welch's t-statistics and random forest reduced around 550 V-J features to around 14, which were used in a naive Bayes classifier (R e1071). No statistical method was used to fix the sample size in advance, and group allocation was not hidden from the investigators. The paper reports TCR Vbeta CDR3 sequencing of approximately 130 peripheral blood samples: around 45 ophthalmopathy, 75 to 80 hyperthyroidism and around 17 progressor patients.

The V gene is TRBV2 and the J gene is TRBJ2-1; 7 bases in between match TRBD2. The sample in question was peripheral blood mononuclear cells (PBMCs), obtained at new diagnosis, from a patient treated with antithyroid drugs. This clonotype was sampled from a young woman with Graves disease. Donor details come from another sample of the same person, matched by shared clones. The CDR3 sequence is CASQWAGDLNEQFF. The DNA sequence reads TGTGCCAGCCAGTGGGCGGGGGACCTCAATGAGCAGTTCTTC.